This TCR beta chain was documented in a study of T cell responses to AZD1222 COVID-19 vaccine. Sequenced by immunoSEQ multiplex PCR; TCRdb stores in-frame clones only, minus some. Of 150,000 to 200,000 clones listed, roughly 90% were seen once; the top ten hold roughly 1.7%. This clone was seen only once. Its antigen is currently unknown. Study-level findings and limits: Seropositive AZD1222 recipients at baseline numbered only five or six. In all cases, repertoires were sampled only after the peak T cell response. Across the whole spike, CD4 TCRs peaked at regions 160-218 and 743-854. Donors in the cohort were predominantly white British and more often female, and clonal diversity was possibly underestimated.

This clonotype was sampled from an adult who received the AZD1222 COVID-19 vaccine. The input for sequencing was peripheral blood, taken 28 days after the second AZD1222 dose.

CDR3 sequence (DNA): TGTGCCAGCAGCCCCCGGGGGGGGGTGAATTCACCCCTCCACTTT. This encodes CASSPRGGVNSPLHF. The chain combines TRBV9 with TRBJ1-6; maybe TRBD1 (5 bases). CDR1 and CDR2 (germline): SGDLS, YYNGEE. The CDR3 contains 15 residues. V lost 4 bases, J lost 7 bases, and 15 bases lay in between.